The 9 T cell receptor beta chains below come from one sample, sequenced in a study of T-cell memory formation after mild COVID-19 (dated by TCRdb to about 2021). To prepare the library, 5' RACE was applied. For sequencing, an Illumina NovaSeq 6000 was employed. TCRdb trimmed public reads at Q25 via fastp, called clones via MiXCR and kept in-frame beta chains. For every CDR3 protein sequence, its rows merge into one entry that carries the most common genes and DNA. This sample gives about 110,000 distinct CDR3 sequences in total; around an eighth of them show up just once. 27% of the sample is taken by the ten largest. The sample was PBMCs or a T cell subset sorted from them (not recorded which). The receptors originated from an adult woman who had mild COVID-19 (a few samples of this study predate the infection). The sample titles of this study are shuffled in the database, so cell type and time point are left out; the donor was told from shared clones.

This clonotype appeared a few times. The chain couples TRBV4-3 to TRBJ2-7; D gene ambiguous. Germline CDR1 LGHNA, CDR2 YSLEER. Trimming left V 1 base short and J 0 bases short, with 10 bases between. The CDR3 is 15 residues long. The CDR3 here is CASSQGLSSSYEQYF. The CDR3, as DNA: TGCGCCAGCAGCCAAGGACTGTCGAGCTCCTACGAGCAGTACTTC.

The chain recombines TRBV7-9 with TRBJ2-7; possible D gene TRBD2, 5 bases. This CDR3 comprises 15 residues. With 4 bases removed from V and 3 bases from J, the gap between germline ends came to 16 bases. The germline CDR1 and CDR2 sequences are SEHNR and FQNEAQ (reference sequence). CDR3 nucleotides: TGTGCCAGCAGCTCAGGCTCCGGGAACGACTACGAGCAGTACTTC. It specifies CASSSGSGNDYEQYF.

Only a few counts were recorded for this clonotype. The V call is TRBV3-1, the J call TRBJ2-7; D unclear. Germline CDR1 reads LGHDT; CDR2 reads YNNKEL (reference sequence). This CDR3 region has 12 residues. The V end was cut by 1 base, the J end by 6 bases, with 7 bases between. Here the CDR3 reads CASSQGSLEQYF. CDR3 sequence (DNA): TGTGCCAGCAGCCAAGGATCACTCGAGCAGTACTTC.

The chain carries TRBV7-9 and TRBJ2-7, with D tentatively TRBD1 (6 bases). Germline loops: CDR1 SEHNR, CDR2 FQNEAQ (reference sequence). CDR3 length: 16 amino acids. V dropped 5 bases and J dropped 2 bases, with 19 bases sitting between them. As DNA, the CDR3 is TGTGCCAGCAGCCACCGGGACATCCTCACCCCCTACGAGCAGTACTTC. It is translated as CASSHRDILTPYEQYF. Complete variable domain (other parts from reference TRBV7-9 and TRBJ2-7): DTGVSQNPRHKITKRGQNVTFRCDPISEHNRLYWYRQTLGQGPEFLTYFQNEAQLEKSRLLSDRFSAERPKGSFSTLEIQRTEQGDSAMYLCASSHRDILTPYEQYFGPGTRLTVT.

This clonotype was detected many times. The V and J genes are TRBV7-8 and TRBJ1-5; no reliable D call. CDR3 length equals 12 residues. Trimming took 5 bases from V and 3 from J, leaving 5 bases between them. CDR1 and CDR2 (germline): SGHVS, FQNEAQ. CDR3 sequence: CASSAANQPQHF. Written as DNA, the CDR3 is TGTGCCAGCAGCGCTGCCAATCAGCCCCAGCATTTT. The complete variable domain, with remaining parts taken from reference TRBV7-8 and TRBJ1-5, reads GAGVSQSPRYKVAKRGQDVALRCDPISGHVSLFWYQQALGQGPEFLTYFQNEAQLDKSGLPSDRFFAERPEGSVSTLKIQRTQQEDSAVYLCASSAANQPQHFGDGTRLSIL.

Ten or more counts support this clonotype. V and J are TRBV12-3 or TRBV12-4 and TRBJ2-3, with D possibly TRBD1 on 5 matching bases. The CDR3 length is 14 residues. V was cut by 4 bases and J by 4 bases, with 12 bases left in between. Written as DNA, the CDR3 is TGTGCCAGCAGTTGGGAAGGGGTTCCAGATACGCAGTATTTT. Amino acids: CASSWEGVPDTQYF.

The chain couples TRBV4-1 to TRBJ1-1; perhaps TRBD1 as D (5 bases). This CDR3 has 16 amino acids. V was shortened by 0 bases and J by 1 base, with 12 bases between the two germline ends. Germline V gene lookup returns CDR1 MGHRA and CDR2 YSYEKL. The CDR3 coding sequence is TGCGCCAGCAGCCAAGAGGGGAGGGGCCCGAACACTGAAGCTTTCTTT. Translating gives CASSQEGRGPNTEAFF.

CDR3 nucleotides: TGTGCCAGCAGCTTAGATTGGACTAGCGGCTACAATGAGCAGTTCTTC. This encodes CASSLDWTSGYNEQFF. V and J are TRBV11-2 and TRBJ2-1; 10 bases match TRBD2. The V and J ends lost 0 bases and 3 bases, in that order; junction bases with no gene match: 2. Germline V gene data show CDR1 as SGHAT and CDR2 as FQNNGV. The CDR3 has 16 amino acids. Based on the CDR3 plus reference TRBV11-2 and TRBJ2-1, the full variable domain is EAGVAQSPRYKIIEKRQSVAFWCNPISGHATLYWYQQILGQGPKLLIQFQNNGVVDDSQLPKDRFSAERLKGVDSTLKIQPAKLEDSAVYLCASSLDWTSGYNEQFFGPGTRLTVL.

This rearrangement joins TRBV27 to TRBJ2-1; D may match TRBD1 or TRBD2 (5 bases each). V was shortened by 10 bases and J by 5 bases, with 15 bases between the two germline ends. This CDR3 spans 13 amino acids. CDR1 is MNHEY, CDR2 SMNVEV, per germline (reference sequence). DNA for the CDR3: TGTGCCACGGGACGAGCGGAAGACAATGAGCAGTTCTTC. The encoded protein is CATGRAEDNEQFF.